A single sample gave rise to the 19 T cell receptor beta chains below, sequenced in a study of blood T cell repertoires in COVID-19. The repertoire was sequenced with immunoSEQ multiplex PCR; TCRdb's copy has only in-frame clones and lacks some. Of about 83,000 clones in the sample, roughly 80% were seen once. Sample: peripheral blood. The receptors derive from an elderly woman with acute or convalescent COVID-19.

This clone was detected once. J is TRBJ1-1 and V is TRBV9; D gene uncertain. There are 14 residues in the CDR3. V was trimmed by 1 base and J by 6 bases, leaving 13 bases between them. From germline, CDR1 is SGDLS and CDR2 YYNGEE. The CDR3 coding sequence is TGTGCCAGCAGCGTAAGTGGGCGAGAGTCTGAAGCTTTCTTT. It yields the protein CASSVSGRESEAFF.

This chain connects TRBV4-1 to TRBJ1-2; D uncertain. From germline, CDR1 is MGHRA and CDR2 YSYEKL. V lost 4 bases, J lost 0 bases, and 12 bases lay in between. The length of the CDR3 is 15 residues. The CDR3 is CASSRLESSNYGYTF. As DNA, the CDR3 is TGCGCCAGCAGCCGACTAGAATCATCTAACTATGGCTACACCTTC.

This sequence joins TRBV30 and TRBJ1-6; possible D gene TRBD1, 6 bases. V lost 0 bases and J lost 8, with 17 bases in between. The germline gives CDR1 GTSNPN, CDR2 SVGIG (reference sequence). The CDR3 spans 16 residues. CDR3 DNA: TGTGCCTGGAGTGTAGGAGGCGCGGGGGCCCATTCACCCCTCCACTTT. It encodes CAWSVGGAGAHSPLHF.

The gene calls are TRBV5-1 and TRBJ2-7; the D is unclear. Trimming cost V 2 bases and J 3 bases, with 12 bases left between them. The CDR3 consists of 14 residues. Germline V gene lookup returns CDR1 SGHRS and CDR2 YFSETQ. The CDR3 DNA reads as TGCGCCAGCAGCTTATCGGAGCAAGTCTACGAGCAGTACTTC. Translated: CASSLSEQVYEQYF.

The gene calls are TRBV7-9 and TRBJ1-6; 8 nucleotides match TRBD1. CDR3 size: 14 residues. The germline CDR1 and CDR2 sequences are SEHNR and FQNEAQ (reference sequence). Germline trimming cut 4 bases from V and 5 bases from J; bases unmatched to any gene: 1. This CDR3 reads CASSSTGDNSPLHF. The DNA of the CDR3 is TGTGCCAGCAGCTCGACAGGGGATAATTCACCCCTCCACTTT.

The chain has TRBV6-5 and TRBJ1-1; the D is unclear. V lost 7 bases to trimming and J lost 4 bases, with 10 bases between them. CDR3 length equals 12 residues. CDR1 and CDR2 from the germline V gene are MNHEY and SVGAGI. The CDR3 DNA follows: TGTGCCAGCAACCGGGGTTCCACTGAAGCTTTCTTT. Translation: CASNRGSTEAFF.

V is TRBV6-2 or TRBV6-3 and J is TRBJ2-1; 9 bases match TRBD1. V trimming: 4 bases; J trimming: 5 bases; junction bases outside the gene matches: 3. The CDR3 has 14 residues. Germline lookup yields CDR1 MNHEY and CDR2 SVGEGT. CDR3 sequence: CASSSGTGHNEQFF. CDR3 nucleotides: TGTGCCAGCAGTTCCGGGACAGGGCACAATGAGCAGTTCTTC.

The chain couples TRBV7-2 to TRBJ1-2; D is possibly TRBD1 (6 bases). The ends were cut back, 0 bases at V and 2 bases at J, with 19 bases in the middle. This CDR3 is 18 amino acids long. CDR1 and CDR2 from the germline V gene are SGHTA and FQGNSA. CDR3 in DNA: TGTGCCAGCAGCTTAGCCGTGACAGGTTCTCGTTACAACTATGGCTACACCTTC. Protein: CASSLAVTGSRYNYGYTF.

This chain uses TRBV2 with TRBJ2-7; a weak D match, TRBD2 (5 bases). The V end was cut by 8 bases, the J end by 1 base, with 12 bases between. Germline V gene data show CDR1 as SNHLY and CDR2 as FYNNEI. The CDR3 is 13 amino acids. The CDR3 DNA reads TGTGCCAGCGCGGGCCCGTTATCCTACGAGCAGTACTTC. Amino acids: CASAGPLSYEQYF.

The chain links TRBV4-3 to TRBJ1-2, with 8 bases identical to TRBD1. The CDR3 sequence is 15 residues long. Unmatched junction bases numbered 6, after V lost 2 bases and J lost 4 bases. Per the germline V gene, CDR1 is LGHNA and CDR2 is YSLEER. The CDR3 DNA reads TGCGCCAGCAGCCAATATGACAGGGGACTCTATGGCTACACCTTC. It encodes CASSQYDRGLYGYTF.

This clone is a singleton in its sample. The chain is built from TRBV29-1 and TRBJ2-3; possibly TRBD1 for D (6 bases). This CDR3 comprises 12 residues. Germline loops: CDR1 SQVTM, CDR2 ANQGSEA. Trimming took 6 bases from V and 6 from J, leaving 13 bases between them. In nucleotides, the CDR3 is TGCAGCGTCTCGTGGGGGCGGGATACGCAGTATTTT. This encodes CSVSWGRDTQYF.

The rearrangement joins TRBV27 to TRBJ2-3; no clear D gene. The germline V and J ends were trimmed by 8 bases and 0 bases, with 12 bases remaining between them. There are 14 residues in the CDR3. The germline CDR1 and CDR2 sequences are MNHEY and SMNVEV (reference sequence). The DNA of the CDR3 is TGTGCCAGCCGCATGGAGCTGAGCACAGATACGCAGTATTTT. The encoded protein is CASRMELSTDTQYF.

The genes are TRBV29-1 and TRBJ2-3; 7 positions match TRBD1. Looked up from germline, CDR1 is SQVTM and CDR2 is ANQGSEA. V gave up 4 bases and J gave up 5 bases; unmatched junction bases: 6. The CDR3 consists of 13 residues. CDR3 sequence reads: CSVGGGAGDTQYF. In nucleotides, the CDR3 is TGCAGCGTTGGAGGGGGCGCCGGAGATACGCAGTATTTT.

The chain recombines TRBV3-1 (or the pseudogene TRBV3-2) with TRBJ2-1; 10 bases align to TRBD1. With V trimmed by 4 bases and J by 10 bases, 13 bases remained unmatched. The CDR3 runs 16 residues. Germline V gene sequence: CDR1 LGHDT, CDR2 YNNKEL (reference sequence). CDR3: CASSPQGTGVLEEQFF. The CDR3 DNA reads TGTGCCAGCAGCCCCCAAGGGACAGGGGTCTTGGAGGAGCAGTTCTTC.

With respect to this clone: A junction end diverges from the germline sequence, so it may reflect a read error. V is TRBV12-5 and J is TRBJ1-4; 12 bases agree with TRBD1. Germline V gives CDR1 LGHNT, CDR2 FRNRAP. The CDR3 length is 18 residues. Here the CDR3 DNA reads TGTGCTAGTGGTTTGGTCCGGGACAGGGGGCGGACTACTGAAAAACTGTTTTTT. Protein product: CASGLVRDRGRTTEKLFF.

This clone was seen a few times. The CDR3 reads CASTDRGRNYGYTF. DNA for the CDR3: TGTGCCAGCACAGACAGGGGGCGCAACTATGGCTACACCTTC. This rearrangement joins TRBV2 to TRBJ1-2; 10 bases map to TRBD1. Trimming cost V 7 bases and J 2 bases; bases outside gene matches: 4. This CDR3 is 14 amino acids long. The germline V gene encodes CDR1 SNHLY and CDR2 FYNNEI.

V is TRBV27 and J is TRBJ2-5; 7 positions agree with TRBD2. Germline-derived CDR1 and CDR2 are MNHEY and SMNVEV (reference sequence). Trimming at V came to 4 bases and at J to 5 bases, leaving 7 bases not matched to a gene. This CDR3 spans 14 amino acids. CDR3 sequence: CASSSRVSGETQYF. CDR3 bases: TGTGCCAGCAGTTCCCGGGTTAGCGGGGAGACCCAGTACTTC.

This sequence joins TRBV18 and TRBJ2-2; 10 bases match TRBD1. The CDR3 consists of 17 residues. Germline values: CDR1 KGHSH, CDR2 LQKENI. V lost 5 bases, J lost 5 bases, and 11 bases stayed unmatched. The CDR3 nucleotides are TGTGCCAGCTCATCCTTAGCCGGGACAGGGGATACCGGGGAGCTGTTTTTT. This gives the protein CASSSLAGTGDTGELFF. Full variable domain (outside the CDR3, taken from reference TRBV18 and TRBJ2-2): NAGVMQNPRHLVRRRGQEARLRCSPMKGHSHVYWYRQLPEEGLKFMVYLQKENIIDESGMPKERFSAEFPKEGPSILRIQQVVRGDSAAYFCASSSLAGTGDTGELFFGEGSRLTVL.

The chain couples TRBV7-9 to TRBJ2-3; 15 bases map to TRBD2. The CDR3 sequence is 18 residues long. V was clipped by 4 bases and J by 3 bases; unmatched bases: 8. Germline V gene lookup returns CDR1 SEHNR and CDR2 FQNEAQ (reference sequence). CDR3 nucleotide sequence: TGTGCCAGCAGCTCCGGACTAGCGGGGGGGTGGTGGACAGATACGCAGTATTTT. Encoded protein: CASSSGLAGGWWTDTQYF.